These 19 T cell receptor beta chains were all obtained from the same sample, sequenced in a study of T cell changes during pregnancy in multiple sclerosis. Sequencing was performed with immunoSEQ multiplex PCR; in TCRdb, only in-frame clones are kept and a portion is missing. Of around 80,000 clones in the sample, 90% to 95% were seen once. The specimen was peripheral blood, collected before pregnancy. The receptors come from a female donor with multiple sclerosis, enrolled in a pregnancy study.

The gene calls are TRBV11-2 and TRBJ2-1, with 9 bases fitting TRBD2. Germline V gene sequence: CDR1 SGHAT, CDR2 FQNNGV. This CDR3 spans 14 amino acids. J was trimmed by 16 bases and V by 4 bases; bases with no gene match: 14. CDR3 bases: TGTGCCAGCAGCTCAGGGGTCGGGACTAGCATCAATTTCTTC. Encoded protein: CASSSGVGTSINFF.

The genes are TRBV7-2 and TRBJ2-1; 12 nucleotides match TRBD2. In germline, CDR1 is SGHTA, CDR2 FQGNSA. V lost 4 bases to trimming and J lost 3 bases; unmatched junction nucleotides: 7. This CDR3 spans 17 amino acids. The CDR3 coding sequence is TGTGCCAGCAGCTCGGCCGTGACTAGCGGGGGCTACAATGAGCAGTTCTTC. This sequence encodes CASSSAVTSGGYNEQFF.

The chain couples TRBV25-1 to TRBJ1-1; TRBD1 is a possible D gene (6 bases). V was trimmed by 8 bases and J by 3 bases, leaving 16 bases between them. Germline V gene data show CDR1 as MGHDK and CDR2 as SYGVNS. The CDR3 extends over 14 amino acids. CDR3 DNA sequence: TGTGCCAGCGGGAGGGCAGGGGAATACACTGAAGCTTTCTTT. This encodes CASGRAGEYTEAFF.

V is TRBV9 and J is TRBJ2-1, with a weak D call TRBD2 (7 bases). The length of the CDR3 is 17 residues. Germline V lookup: CDR1 SGDLS, CDR2 YYNGEE. The V end lost 1 base, the J end lost 3 bases, and 17 bases lay between the germline ends. CDR3 region: CASSVPRGGGDYNEQFF. The CDR3, as DNA: TGTGCCAGCAGCGTACCCAGGGGCGGGGGAGACTACAATGAGCAGTTCTTC.

V gene TRBV7-9 combines with J gene TRBJ1-1; D gene unclear. Looked up from germline, CDR1 is SEHNR and CDR2 is FQNEAQ (reference sequence). The CDR3 extends over 13 amino acids. Deletions cut 1 base from V and 0 bases from J, with 3 bases between. The CDR3 sequence is CASSLDMNTEAFF. The CDR3 bases are TGTGCCAGCAGCTTAGATATGAACACTGAAGCTTTCTTT.

This chain uses TRBV5-8 with TRBJ1-3; D gene unclear. The CDR3 loop spans 16 amino acids. The germline V gene encodes CDR1 SGHTS and CDR2 YDEGEE. Trimming shortened V by 2 bases and J by 0 bases, and 12 bases separated the two germline ends. The CDR3 spells CASSLTFLSSGNTIYF. The DNA of the CDR3 is TGTGCCAGCAGCTTAACCTTCCTTAGCTCTGGAAACACCATATATTTT.

The chain carries TRBV7-9 and TRBJ1-5; TRBD1 matches 7 bases. CDR1 and CDR2 (germline): SEHNR, FQNEAQ (reference sequence). Trimming cost V 5 bases and J 2 bases; bases outside gene matches: 3. The CDR3 contains 14 residues. CDR3 DNA: TGTGCCAGCAGCCCTACAGGGGGCAATCAGCCCCAGCATTTT. It specifies CASSPTGGNQPQHF.

This clone was counted between two and nine times. The chain joins TRBV6-1 to TRBJ2-7; D call uncertain. Germline V gene sequence: CDR1 MNHNS, CDR2 SASEGT. The CDR3 has 10 residues. The V end was cut by 3 bases, the J end by 7 bases, with 4 bases between. The DNA of the CDR3 is TGTGCCAGCAGTGACTTGGAGCAGTACTTC. As protein: CASSDLEQYF.

The chain recombines TRBV18 with TRBJ1-6; TRBD1 aligns across 11 bases. Germline CDR1 KGHSH, CDR2 LQKENI. The CDR3 covers 16 residues. The V and J ends lost 3 bases and 8 bases, in that order; junction bases with no gene match: 6. The CDR3 DNA reads as TGTGCCAGCTCACCGTTATCGGGACAGGGGGATTCACCCCTCCACTTT. Protein sequence: CASSPLSGQGDSPLHF.

The chain uses TRBV5-1 and TRBJ1-6, with D perhaps TRBD1 (6 bases). CDR3 length: 19 amino acids. V lost 1 base and J 0 bases, leaving 17 bases between the germline ends. Germline CDR1 reads SGHRS; CDR2 reads YFSETQ. The CDR3 coding sequence is TGCGCCAGCAGCTTGAGGACAGCTTTCCAGAGCTCCTATAATTCACCCCTCCACTTT. This encodes CASSLRTAFQSSYNSPLHF.

The chain combines TRBV5-6 with TRBJ2-1; 9 bases align to TRBD2. V shed 4 bases, J shed 9 bases, and the junction held 11 bases outside the gene matches. CDR1 SGHDT and CDR2 YYEEEE come from the germline V gene. The CDR3 totals 15 residues. The CDR3 loop is CASSEGGGAEGEQFF. As DNA, the CDR3 is TGTGCCAGCAGCGAGGGCGGGGGGGCCGAGGGTGAGCAGTTCTTC.

In this sample, this clone turned up once. V is TRBV7-9 and J is TRBJ1-5; 10 bases match TRBD1. This CDR3 region has 16 residues. V was pared by 5 bases and J by 7 bases, with 11 bases of the junction left unmatched. CDR1 is SEHNR, CDR2 FQNEAQ, per germline (reference sequence). CDR3 sequence (DNA): TGTGCCAGCAGCCCCCTGGGGACAGGGGTAGGACAGCCCCAGCATTTT. Translation gives CASSPLGTGVGQPQHF.

V usage is TRBV9 and J usage is TRBJ2-2, with TRBD1 as a possible D gene (6 bases). The CDR3 contains 17 residues. Germline V gene lookup returns CDR1 SGDLS and CDR2 YYNGEE. V lost 4 bases to trimming and J lost 2 bases, with 18 bases between them. The CDR3 spells CASSPTGSPINTGELFF. The DNA for the CDR3 is TGTGCCAGCAGCCCAACAGGGTCCCCCATTAACACCGGGGAGCTGTTTTTT.

This chain uses TRBV7-9 with TRBJ2-3; perhaps TRBD2 as D (7 bases). Germline V CDR1 and CDR2: SEHNR, FQNEAQ (reference sequence). The CDR3 has 15 amino acids. V lost 5 bases to trimming and J lost 2 bases, with 14 bases between them. The CDR3 nucleotides read TGTGCCAGCAGCGGGGGGGGCCCAAACACAGATACGCAGTATTTT. Its protein product is CASSGGGPNTDTQYF.

The CDR3 protein is CATSRGQGIGNEQFF. Here the CDR3 DNA reads TGTGCCACCAGCAGGGGACAGGGGATTGGCAATGAGCAGTTCTTC. The V call is TRBV15, the J call TRBJ2-1, with TRBD1 matching over 10 bases. Unmatched junction bases numbered 5, after V lost 3 bases and J lost 6 bases. There are 15 residues in the CDR3. The germline CDR1 and CDR2 sequences are LNHNV and YYDKDF (reference sequence).

This clone appeared once. This chain uses TRBV4-1 with TRBJ2-7, with 7 bases that match TRBD2. Per germline, CDR1 MGHRA and CDR2 YSYEKL. The CDR3 is made up of 16 amino acids. V gave up 1 base and J gave up 0 bases; unmatched junction bases: 6. The CDR3 reads CASSQAWGGSSYEQYF. CDR3 DNA: TGCGCCAGCAGCCAAGCCTGGGGGGGGTCCTCCTACGAGCAGTACTTC.

This chain joins TRBV10-3 and TRBJ1-1; a weak D match, TRBD1 (6 bases). Germline values: CDR1 ENHRY, CDR2 SYGVKD. V was trimmed by 6 bases and J by 3 bases, leaving 14 bases between them. The CDR3 length is 14 residues. The CDR3 DNA sequence: TGTGCCATCAGAACAGAAAAGGGGGACACTGAAGCTTTCTTT. Its protein is CAIRTEKGDTEAFF.

The V and J genes are TRBV13 and TRBJ2-5; tentative D call: TRBD1 (7 bases). CDR3 length: 14 amino acids. Germline values: CDR1 PRHDT, CDR2 FYEKMQ (reference sequence). Trimming stripped 5 bases from V and 2 bases from J, with 12 bases between. The CDR3 sequence is CASSGGTAQETQYF. CDR3 bases: TGTGCCAGCAGCGGAGGGACAGCACAAGAGACCCAGTACTTC.

The rearrangement joins TRBV6-1 to TRBJ1-5; 10 nucleotides match TRBD1. With 7 bases clipped from V and 4 bases from J, the junction kept 1 base outside the gene matches. The CDR3 extends over 13 amino acids. The germline gives CDR1 MNHNS, CDR2 SASEGT. The CDR3 loop is CASKDRGNQPQHF. The CDR3 DNA is TGTGCCAGCAAGGACAGGGGGAATCAGCCCCAGCATTTT.